This paragraph reports one T cell receptor beta chain. After removal of 6 bases from V and 5 bases from J, the junction contained 5 bases not matched to a gene. Germline V gene lookup returns CDR1 LNHDA and CDR2 SQIVND (reference sequence). The CDR3 runs to 14 residues. Generated by immunoSEQ multiplex PCR, the TCRdb table keeps only in-frame clones and is missing some. The data contain over 250,000 clones, about 89% of them singletons. The data belong to a study of blood T cell repertoires in COVID-19. The V and J genes are TRBV19 and TRBJ2-1; 9 bases agree with TRBD2. This receptor was obtained from a woman aged 50 to 65 with acute or convalescent COVID-19. The sample was peripheral blood. CDR3 amino acids: CASRTSGFNNEQFF. CDR3 coding DNA: TGTGCCAGTAGGACTAGCGGATTTAACAATGAGCAGTTCTTC.